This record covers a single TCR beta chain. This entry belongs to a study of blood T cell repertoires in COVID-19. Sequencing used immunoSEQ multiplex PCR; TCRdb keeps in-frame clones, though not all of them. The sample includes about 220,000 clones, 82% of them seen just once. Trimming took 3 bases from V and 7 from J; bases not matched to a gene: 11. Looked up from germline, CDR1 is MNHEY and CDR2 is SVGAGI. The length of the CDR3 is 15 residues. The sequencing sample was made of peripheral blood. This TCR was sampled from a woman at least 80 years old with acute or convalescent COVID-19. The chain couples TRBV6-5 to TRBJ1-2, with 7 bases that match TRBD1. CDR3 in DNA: TGTGCCAGCAGTTATGATGTGCGGACAGGTGGTGGCTACACCTTC. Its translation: CASSYDVRTGGGYTF.